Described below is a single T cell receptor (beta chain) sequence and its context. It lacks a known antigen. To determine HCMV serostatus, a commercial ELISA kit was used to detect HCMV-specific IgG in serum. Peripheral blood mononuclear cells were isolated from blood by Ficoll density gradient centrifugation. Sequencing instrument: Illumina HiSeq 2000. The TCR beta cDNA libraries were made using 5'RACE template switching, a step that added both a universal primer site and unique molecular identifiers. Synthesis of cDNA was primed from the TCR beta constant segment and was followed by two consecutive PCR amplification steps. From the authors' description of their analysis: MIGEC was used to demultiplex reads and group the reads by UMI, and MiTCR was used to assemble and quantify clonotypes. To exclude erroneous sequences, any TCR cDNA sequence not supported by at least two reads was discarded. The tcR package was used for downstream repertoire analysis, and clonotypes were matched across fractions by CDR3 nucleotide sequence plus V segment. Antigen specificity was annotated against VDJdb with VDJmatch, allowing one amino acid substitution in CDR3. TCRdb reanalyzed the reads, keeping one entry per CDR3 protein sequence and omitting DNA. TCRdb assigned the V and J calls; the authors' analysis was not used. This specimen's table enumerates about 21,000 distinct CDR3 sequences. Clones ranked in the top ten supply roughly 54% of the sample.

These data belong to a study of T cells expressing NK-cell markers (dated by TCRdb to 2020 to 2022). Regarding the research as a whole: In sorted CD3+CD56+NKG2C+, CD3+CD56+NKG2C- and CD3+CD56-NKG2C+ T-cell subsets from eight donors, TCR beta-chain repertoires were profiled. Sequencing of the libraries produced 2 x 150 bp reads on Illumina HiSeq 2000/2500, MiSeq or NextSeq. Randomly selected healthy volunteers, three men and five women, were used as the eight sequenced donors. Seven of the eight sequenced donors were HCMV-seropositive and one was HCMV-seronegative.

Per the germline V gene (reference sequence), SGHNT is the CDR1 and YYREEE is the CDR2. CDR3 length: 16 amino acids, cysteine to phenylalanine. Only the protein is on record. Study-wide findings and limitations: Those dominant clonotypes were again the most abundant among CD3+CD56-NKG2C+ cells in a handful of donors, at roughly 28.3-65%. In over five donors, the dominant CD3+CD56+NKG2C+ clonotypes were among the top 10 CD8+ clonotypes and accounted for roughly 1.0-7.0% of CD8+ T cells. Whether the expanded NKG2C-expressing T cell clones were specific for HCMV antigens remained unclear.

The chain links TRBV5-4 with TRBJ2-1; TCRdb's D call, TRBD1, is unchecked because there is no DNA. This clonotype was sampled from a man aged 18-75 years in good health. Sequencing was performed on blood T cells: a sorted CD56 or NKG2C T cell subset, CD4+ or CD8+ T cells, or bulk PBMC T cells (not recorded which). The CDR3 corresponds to CASSLMTGSNLNEQFF.